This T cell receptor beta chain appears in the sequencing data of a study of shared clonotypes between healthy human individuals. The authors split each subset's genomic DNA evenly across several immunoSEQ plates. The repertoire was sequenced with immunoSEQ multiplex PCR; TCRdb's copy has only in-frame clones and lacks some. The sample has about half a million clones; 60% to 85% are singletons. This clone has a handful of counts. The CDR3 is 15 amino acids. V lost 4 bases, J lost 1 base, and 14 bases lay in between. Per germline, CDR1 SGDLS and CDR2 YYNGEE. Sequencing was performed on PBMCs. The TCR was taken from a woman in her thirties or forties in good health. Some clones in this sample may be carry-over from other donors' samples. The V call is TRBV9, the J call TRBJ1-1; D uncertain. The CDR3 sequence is CASSPDEKTNTEAFF. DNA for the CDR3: TGTGCCAGCAGCCCAGACGAAAAGACGAACACTGAAGCTTTCTTT.